The 17 T cell receptor beta chains below all came from one sample that was sequenced in a study of blood T cell repertoires in COVID-19. TCRdb's table, derived via immunoSEQ multiplex PCR, lists solely in-frame clones and lacks some. Here the sample spans around 290,000 clones, roughly 87% being singletons. Sequencing was carried out using PBMCs or T cells enriched from blood (not recorded which). These receptors were collected from a woman in her 30s who had recovered from COVID-19.

The CDR3 spells CASSLRTSGGFYEQYF. The DNA of the CDR3 is TGTGCCAGCAGCTTGCGGACTAGCGGTGGCTTCTACGAGCAGTACTTC. V gene TRBV5-6 combines with J gene TRBJ2-7; 10 bases fit TRBD2. The CDR3 has 16 amino acids. Trimming cost V 1 base and J 3 bases; bases outside gene matches: 7. Germline V lookup: CDR1 SGHDT, CDR2 YYEEEE.

The chain couples TRBV19 to TRBJ1-5, with a weak D call TRBD1 (5 bases). The CDR3 runs 13 residues. The germline CDR1 and CDR2 sequences are LNHDA and SQIVND (reference sequence). Trimming removed 4 bases from V and 5 bases from J, with 9 bases in between. CDR3 region: CASSRQRYQPQHF. The CDR3 coding sequence is TGTGCCAGTAGTAGACAGAGATATCAGCCCCAGCATTTT. The full variable domain, in which reference TRBV19 and TRBJ1-5 provide the parts outside the CDR3, is DGGITQSPKYLFRKEGQNVTLSCEQNLNHDAMYWYRQDPGQGLRLIYYSQIVNDFQKGDIAEGYSVSREKKESFPLTVTSAQKNPTAFYLCASSRQRYQPQHFGDGTRLSIL.

The chain recombines TRBV27 with TRBJ1-5; a possible D gene is TRBD1 (5 bases). Germline CDR1 is MNHEY and CDR2 is SMNVEV (reference sequence). This CDR3 has 14 residues. V was pared by 5 bases and J by 0 bases, with 8 bases between. CDR3 DNA sequence: TGTGCCAGCAGTAGACAGAATAGCAATCAGCCCCAGCATTTT. This sequence encodes CASSRQNSNQPQHF.

The chain links TRBV5-4 to TRBJ2-7; 13 nucleotides agree with TRBD2. Trimming removed 4 bases from V and 0 bases from J; junction bases left unmatched: 7. Germline-derived CDR1 and CDR2 are SGHNT and YYREEE (reference sequence). The CDR3 spans 17 residues. In DNA form, the CDR3 reads TGTGCCAGCAGCCGAGGACTAGCGGGGGCTCCCTCCTACGAGCAGTACTTC. It is translated as CASSRGLAGAPSYEQYF.

CDR3: CASSSPGEGSDTQYF. In DNA, the CDR3 is TGTGCCAGCAGTTCCCCAGGGGAGGGCTCAGATACGCAGTATTTT. This sequence joins TRBV28 and TRBJ2-3, with D tentatively TRBD2 (7 bases). The length of the CDR3 is 15 residues. The V end was cut by 4 bases, the J end by 4 bases, with 15 bases between. Germline V gives CDR1 MDHEN, CDR2 SYDVKM.

The rearrangement uses TRBV2 and TRBJ1-2; 8 nucleotides agree with TRBD1. Germline V gene sequence: CDR1 SNHLY, CDR2 FYNNEI. J gave up 5 bases and V 3 bases, and 8 bases lay outside the gene matches. There are 15 residues in the CDR3. The CDR3 region is CASSDPPRGRYGYTF. The CDR3, as DNA: TGTGCCAGCAGTGACCCCCCCAGGGGGCGGTATGGCTACACCTTC. The full variable domain, its missing parts supplied by reference TRBV2 and TRBJ1-2, is EPEVTQTPSHQVTQMGQEVILRCVPISNHLYFYWYRQILGQKVEFLVSFYNNEISEKSEIFDDQFSVERPDGSNFTLKIRSTKLEDSAMYFCASSDPPRGRYGYTFGSGTRLTVV.

This CDR3 reads CASTYTGEVWQPQHF. The CDR3 DNA follows: TGTGCCAGTACCTATACAGGGGAGGTTTGGCAGCCCCAGCATTTT. The rearrangement joins TRBV19 to TRBJ1-5; the match to TRBD1 covers 7 bases. Losses at the gene ends were 7 bases for V and 7 bases for J; bases not matched to a gene: 13. The germline CDR1 and CDR2 sequences are LNHDA and SQIVND (reference sequence). This CDR3 has 15 amino acids.

The chain links TRBV11-3 to TRBJ2-7; TRBD2 agrees at 10 bases. The J segment lost 1 base and the V segment lost 6 bases, leaving 6 bases of the junction unmatched. Germline V gives CDR1 SGHNT, CDR2 YENEEA. The CDR3 runs 15 residues. CDR3 residues: CASRTPGLASYEQYF. The CDR3 bases are TGTGCCAGCAGAACTCCGGGACTAGCGTCCTACGAGCAGTACTTC.

The chain employs TRBV19 and TRBJ1-2; D gene uncertain. The V end was cut by 5 bases, the J end by 5 bases, with 12 bases between. The CDR3 has 13 amino acids. CDR1 LNHDA and CDR2 SQIVND come from the germline V gene (reference sequence). The DNA of the CDR3 is TGTGCCAGTAGTCCGGGTGAGCGGTATGGCTACACCTTC. As protein: CASSPGERYGYTF.

The chain employs TRBV2 and TRBJ2-5; unclear D gene. V was clipped by 5 bases and J by 3 bases, with 7 bases between them. This CDR3 is built from 12 residues. The germline V gene has CDR1 SNHLY and CDR2 FYNNEI. Written as DNA, the CDR3 is TGTGCCAGCAGTCCTTCTGAAGAGACCCAGTACTTC. It codes for CASSPSEETQYF.

This rearrangement joins TRBV7-9 to TRBJ1-5; 7 positions match TRBD1. The CDR3 has 11 amino acids. V shed 4 bases and J 11 bases; nucleotides not matched to a gene: 2. Germline CDR1 and CDR2: SEHNR and FQNEAQ (reference sequence). The CDR3 coding sequence is TGTGCCAGCAGCTCCGGACAGGCCCAGCATTTT. Its protein is CASSSGQAQHF.

The chain combines TRBV7-2 with TRBJ1-1; TRBD1 matches at 10 bases. The CDR3 consists of 16 residues. Germline V lookup: CDR1 SGHTA, CDR2 FQGNSA. Unmatched junction bases numbered 17, after V lost 5 bases and J lost 11 bases. The chain's CDR3 is CASSERPGQGTQRAFF. The DNA of the CDR3 is TGTGCCAGCAGCGAACGACCGGGACAGGGGACCCAGAGGGCTTTCTTT. Using reference TRBV7-2 and TRBJ1-1 for the parts outside the CDR3, the full variable domain is GAGVSQSPSNKVTEKGKDVELRCDPISGHTALYWYRQSLGQGLEFLIYFQGNSAPDKSGLPSDRFSAERTGGSVSTLTIQRTQQEDSAVYLCASSERPGQGTQRAFFGQGTRLTVV.

The genes are TRBV9 and TRBJ2-1; TRBD2 aligns across 10 bases. The CDR3 has 16 residues. V trimming: 0 bases; J trimming: 6 bases; junction bases outside the gene matches: 6. Germline assignment: CDR1 SGDLS and CDR2 YYNGEE. The CDR3 nucleotides are TGTGCCAGCAGCGTAGGCTCTAGCGGGGGAACCAATGAGCAGTTCTTC. This encodes CASSVGSSGGTNEQFF.

The table lists this clone with a count of one. One end of the junction is discordant with germline, which a read error may explain. The chain uses TRBV24-1 and TRBJ1-6; 7 positions match TRBD1. This CDR3 has 13 amino acids. Germline loops: CDR1 KGHDR, CDR2 SFDVKD. CDR3 protein: CATQGQYSSPLHF. The DNA of the CDR3 is TGTGCCACTCAGGGACAGTATAGTTCACCCCTCCACTTT.

The sample holds a few counts of this clone. This chain connects TRBV29-1 to TRBJ2-1; 9 bases fit TRBD2. Germline CDR1 reads SQVTM; CDR2 reads ANQGSEA. J was trimmed by 6 bases and V by 6 bases; bases with no gene match: 6. The CDR3 is 13 amino acids. The CDR3 DNA reads TGCAGCGTGTCTAGCGGGACGCGCAATGAGCAGTTCTTC. This gives the protein CSVSSGTRNEQFF.

The chain recombines TRBV7-6 with TRBJ1-1; TRBD1 might be the D (6 bases). From germline, CDR1 is SGHVS and CDR2 FNYEAQ. The V end was cut by 4 bases, the J end by 11 bases, with 14 bases between. CDR3 length: 12 amino acids. The CDR3 sequence: CASSSERGGAFF. For the CDR3, the DNA is TGTGCCAGCAGCTCCGAAAGGGGGGGCGCTTTCTTT. The complete variable domain, with remaining parts taken from reference TRBV7-6 and TRBJ1-1, reads GAGVSQSPRYKVTKRGQDVALRCDPISGHVSLYWYRQALGQGPEFLTYFNYEAQQDKSGLPNDRFSAERPEGSISTLTIQRTEQRDSAMYRCASSSERGGAFFGQGTRLTVV.

This clone came up a few times. V usage is TRBV9 and J usage is TRBJ2-7; 7 bases agree with TRBD2. V dropped 0 bases and J dropped 3; count of bases not matched to a gene: 6. The CDR3 runs 15 residues. The V gene's germline CDR1 is SGDLS and CDR2 YYNGEE. The CDR3 nucleotides read TGTGCCAGCAGCGTAGGAGCGGGATCTTACTACGAGCAGTACTTC. Its protein product is CASSVGAGSYYEQYF.